This TCR beta chain was identified in a study of T cell repertoires in cytomegalovirus infection (dated by TCRdb to between 2019 and 2020). Background for the entire study: Because public TCR beta signatures pointed to carriage of CMV infection together with the matching HLA type, the HLA type of each donor mattered for the analysis. Here is what the overall study found, with its caveats: Cumulative frequency of public TCR beta family members discriminated carriers of CMV infection plus the relevant HLA type in this cohort and an independent roughly 340-donor cohort. The ex vivo response was dominated by HLA-C-restricted CMV-specific TCR beta clonotypes, and the single most frequent clonotype in two of eight donors was supplied by these HLA-C-restricted clonotypes.

The sequencer listed for this sample is Illumina HiSeq 1500. TCRdb reprocessed the public reads (quality trimming at Q25 with fastp, clone calling with MiXCR) and kept in-frame beta chains. Rows merge per CDR3 protein into single entries with the most common DNA and genes. Within this sample are hundreds of thousands of distinct CDR3 sequences, with roughly 16% of them counted one time only. The top ten constitute 12% of the sample. About this clonotype itself: Its antigen is currently not known. Base qualities are not provided; no much larger clone lies one nucleotide away.

Input material: PBMCs. This sequence was found in a human donor in good health (CMV status not recorded). Some clones in this sample may be carry-over from other donors' samples.

The CDR3 in this case is CATSDSTGMFYGYTF. The base sequence is TGTGCCACCAGTGATTCAACAGGGATGTTCTATGGCTACACCTTC. The rearranged segments are TRBV24-1 and TRBJ1-2; the best D guess is TRBD1, with 6 bases matching. A distance of 13 bases separates the germline ends of V and J, which lose 2 bases and 4 bases respectively. CDR1 and CDR2 were assigned from the germline V gene as KGHDR and SFDVKD. Including cysteine and phenylalanine, the CDR3 has 15 amino acids. Only the CDR3 DNA stays, 45 bases, in frame from base 1.